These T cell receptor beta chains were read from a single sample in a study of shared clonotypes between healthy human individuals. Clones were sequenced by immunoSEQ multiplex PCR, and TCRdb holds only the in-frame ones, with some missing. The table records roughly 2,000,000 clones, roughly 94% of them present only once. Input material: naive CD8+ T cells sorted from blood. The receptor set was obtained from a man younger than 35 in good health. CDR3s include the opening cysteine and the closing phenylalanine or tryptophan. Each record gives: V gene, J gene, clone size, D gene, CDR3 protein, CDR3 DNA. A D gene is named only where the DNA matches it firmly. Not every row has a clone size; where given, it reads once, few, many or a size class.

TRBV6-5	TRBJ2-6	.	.	CASSYREGANVLTF	TGTGCCAGCAGTTACCGGGAGGGGGCCAACGTCCTGACTTTC
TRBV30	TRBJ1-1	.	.	CAWSPGGSEAFF	TGTGCCTGGAGCCCGGGGGGGTCTGAAGCTTTCTTT
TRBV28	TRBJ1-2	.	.	CASTPYRANYGYTF	TGTGCCAGCACCCCGTACAGGGCGAACTATGGCTACACCTTC
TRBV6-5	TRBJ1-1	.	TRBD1	CASSSLHRGTEAFF	TGTGCCAGCAGCTCCCTACACAGGGGCACTGAAGCTTTCTTT
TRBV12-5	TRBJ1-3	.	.	CASGATPSSGNTIYF	TGTGCTAGTGGCGCGACTCCTTCCTCTGGAAACACCATATATTTT
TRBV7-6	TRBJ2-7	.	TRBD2	CASSPGTSGLYEQYF	TGTGCCAGCAGCCCCGGGACTAGCGGACTCTACGAGCAGTACTTC
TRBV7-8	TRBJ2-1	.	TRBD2	CASSGPGLASSYNEQFF	TGTGCCAGCAGCGGGCCGGGACTAGCGAGCTCCTACAATGAGCAGTTCTTC
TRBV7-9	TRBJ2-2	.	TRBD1	CASSVGTGIKWELFF	TGTGCCAGCAGCGTTGGGACAGGGATCAAGTGGGAGCTGTTTTTT
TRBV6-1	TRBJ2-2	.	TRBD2	CASSEAGDLANTGELFF	TGTGCCAGCAGTGAGGCGGGGGACCTCGCGAACACCGGGGAGCTGTTTTTT
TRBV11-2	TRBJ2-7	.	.	CASSPGLAYEQYF	TGTGCCAGCAGCCCGGGTTTGGCCTACGAGCAGTACTTC
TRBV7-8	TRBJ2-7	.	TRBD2	CASSFGGDYEQYF	TGTGCCAGCAGCTTCGGGGGGGACTACGAGCAGTACTTC
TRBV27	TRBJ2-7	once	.	CASSLSREYEQYF	TGTGCCAGCAGTTTATCGAGGGAGTACGAGCAGTACTTC
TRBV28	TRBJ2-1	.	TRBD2	CASSPVAGDNNEQFF	TGTGCCAGCAGTCCCGTAGCGGGGGACAACAATGAGCAGTTCTTC
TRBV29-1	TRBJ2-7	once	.	CSVERNLPGYEQYF	TGCAGCGTTGAAAGGAACCTACCAGGGTACGAGCAGTACTTC
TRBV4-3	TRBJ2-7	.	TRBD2	CASSQSLAGASYEQYF	TGCGCCAGCAGCCAATCCCTAGCGGGAGCGTCGTACGAGCAGTACTTC
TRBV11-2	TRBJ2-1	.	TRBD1	CASTGTGKNEQFF	TGTGCCAGCACTGGGACAGGGAAAAATGAGCAGTTCTTC
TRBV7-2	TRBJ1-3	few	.	CASSLVSGPIGNTIYF	TGTGCCAGCAGCTTAGTTTCGGGGCCTATCGGAAACACCATATATTTT
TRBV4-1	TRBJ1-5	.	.	CASSQYAPVSNQPQHF	TGCGCCAGCAGCCAATATGCGCCCGTTAGCAATCAGCCCCAGCATTTT
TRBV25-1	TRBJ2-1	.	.	CASSPRVAPAYNEQFF	TGTGCCAGCAGTCCCAGGGTAGCGCCAGCCTACAATGAGCAGTTCTTC
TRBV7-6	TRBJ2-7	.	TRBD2	CASSPGTSSYEQYF	TGTGCCAGCAGCCCCGGGACTAGTTCCTACGAGCAGTACTTC
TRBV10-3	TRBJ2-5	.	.	CAISDPERPSTETQYF	TGTGCCATCAGTGACCCCGAACGGCCCTCAACGGAGACCCAGTACTTC
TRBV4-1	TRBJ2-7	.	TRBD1	CASSQGGTGGTGYEQYF	TGCGCCAGCAGCCAAGGGGGGACAGGGGGCACGGGCTACGAGCAGTACTTC
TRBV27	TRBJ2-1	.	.	CASSFNRAEQFF	TGTGCCAGCAGTTTTAATAGGGCAGAGCAGTTCTTC
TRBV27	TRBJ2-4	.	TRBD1	CASSLETPGTGLAKNIQYF	TGTGCCAGCAGTCTAGAAACTCCCGGGACAGGATTAGCCAAAAACATTCAGTACTTC
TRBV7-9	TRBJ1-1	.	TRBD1	CASSGGNTEAFF	TGTGCCAGTTCAGGGGGGAACACTGAAGCTTTCTTT
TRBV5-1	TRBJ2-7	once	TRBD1	CASSSQTGSGYEQYF	TGCGCCAGCAGCTCGCAGACAGGGAGCGGCTACGAGCAGTACTTC
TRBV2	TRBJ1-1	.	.	CASRVGGEDTEAFF	TGTGCCAGCCGAGTGGGGGGCGAGGACACTGAAGCTTTCTTT
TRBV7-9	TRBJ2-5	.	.	CASSLVGGTQYF	TGTGCCAGCAGCTTAGTCGGGGGAACCCAGTACTTC
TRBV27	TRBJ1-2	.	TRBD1	CASRPTGQNYGYTF	TGTGCCAGCAGGCCCACGGGACAGAACTATGGCTACACCTTC
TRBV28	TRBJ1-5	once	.	CASSLPGEQPQHF	TGTGCCAGCAGTTTACCAGGGGAACAGCCCCAGCATTTT
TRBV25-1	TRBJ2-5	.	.	CASSDLGQETQYF	TGTGCCAGCAGTGATTTGGGGCAAGAGACCCAGTACTTC
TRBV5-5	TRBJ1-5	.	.	CASSFADGSNQPQHF	TGTGCCAGCAGCTTCGCTGATGGTTCCAATCAGCCCCAGCATTTT
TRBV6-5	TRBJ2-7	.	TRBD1	CASSHRGYGYEQYF	TGTGCCAGCAGTCACAGGGGGTACGGGTACGAGCAGTACTTC
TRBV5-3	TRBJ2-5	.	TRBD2	CARIGGLASQETQYF	TGTGCCAGAATTGGGGGACTAGCGTCACAAGAGACCCAGTACTTC
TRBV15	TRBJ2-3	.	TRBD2	CATSSPLAGGTDTQYF	TGTGCCACCAGCAGCCCACTAGCGGGGGGCACAGATACGCAGTATTTT
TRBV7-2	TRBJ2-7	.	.	CASSLAGHTYEQYF	TGTGCCAGCAGCTTAGCCGGACATACCTACGAGCAGTACTTC
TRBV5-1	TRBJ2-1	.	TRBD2	CASSFGLVSGRVELNEQFF	TGCGCCAGCAGCTTCGGACTAGTTTCAGGCCGAGTCGAGCTCAATGAGCAGTTCTTC
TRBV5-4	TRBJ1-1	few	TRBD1	CASSSDRGTEAFF	TGTGCCAGCAGCTCGGACAGGGGCACTGAAGCTTTCTTT
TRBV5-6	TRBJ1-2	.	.	CASSPIEGPYYGYTF	TGTGCCAGCAGCCCCATCGAGGGGCCCTACTATGGCTACACCTTC
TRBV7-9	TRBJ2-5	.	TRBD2	CASSFPSGAGMETQYF	TGTGCCAGCAGCTTTCCAAGCGGGGCAGGGATGGAGACCCAGTACTTC
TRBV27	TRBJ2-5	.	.	CASRGNTNQETQYF	TGTGCCAGCAGGGGAAACACTAACCAAGAGACCCAGTACTTC
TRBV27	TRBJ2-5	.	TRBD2	CASSLGRGWGGETQYF	TGTGCCAGCAGTCTCGGACGGGGGTGGGGAGGGGAGACCCAGTACTTC
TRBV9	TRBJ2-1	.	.	CASSVTGSQLGNEQFF	TGTGCCAGCAGCGTAACCGGGAGCCAGTTGGGTAATGAGCAGTTCTTC
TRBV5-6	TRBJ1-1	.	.	CASSADLNTEAFF	TGTGCCAGCAGCGCGGACCTGAACACTGAAGCTTTCTTT
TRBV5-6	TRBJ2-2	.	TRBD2	CASSFGLAENTGELFF	TGTGCCAGCAGCTTTGGACTAGCGGAGAACACCGGGGAGCTGTTTTTT
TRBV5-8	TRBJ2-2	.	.	CASSHYYGTGELFF	TGTGCCAGCAGCCACTACTATGGCACCGGGGAGCTGTTTTTT
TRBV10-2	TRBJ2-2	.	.	CASSVGEGTGELFF	TGCGCCAGCAGTGTGGGGGAAGGCACCGGGGAGCTGTTTTTT
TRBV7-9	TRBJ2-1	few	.	CASNFLEGGGYNEQFF	TGTGCCAGCAACTTTCTTGAGGGAGGGGGATACAATGAGCAGTTCTTC
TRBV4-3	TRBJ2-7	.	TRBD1	CASSQERTGDPYEQYF	TGCGCCAGCAGCCAAGAGAGGACAGGTGATCCCTACGAGCAGTACTTC
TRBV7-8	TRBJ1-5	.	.	CASSLESGFNQPQHF	TGTGCCAGCAGCTTAGAGAGCGGTTTCAATCAGCCCCAGCATTTT
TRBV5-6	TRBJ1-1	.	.	CASSLARFTEAFF	TGTGCCAGCAGCTTGGCCAGGTTCACTGAAGCTTTCTTT
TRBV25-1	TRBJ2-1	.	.	CASSVGSWQFF	TGTGCCAGCAGTGTAGGCAGTTGGCAGTTCTTC
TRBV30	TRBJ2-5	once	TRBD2	CAWGDFGLVGKETQYF	TGTGCCTGGGGAGACTTCGGACTAGTAGGGAAAGAGACCCAGTACTTC
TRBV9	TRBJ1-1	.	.	CASSPWDWTEAFF	TGTGCCAGCAGCCCGTGGGATTGGACTGAAGCTTTCTTT
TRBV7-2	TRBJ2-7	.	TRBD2	CASSLAGLAGYEQYF	TGTGCCAGCAGCTTAGCGGGACTAGCGGGCTACGAGCAGTACTTC
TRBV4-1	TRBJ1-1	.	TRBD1	CASRLETGSNTEAFF	TGCGCCAGCAGACTAGAGACAGGGTCGAACACTGAAGCTTTCTTT
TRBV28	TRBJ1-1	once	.	CASSLLNTDEAFF	TGTGCCAGCAGTTTACTTAACACCGATGAAGCTTTCTTT
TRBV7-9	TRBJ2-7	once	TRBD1	CASSLSPDRGPSYEQYF	TGTGCCAGCAGCTTAAGCCCGGACAGGGGGCCTTCCTACGAGCAGTACTTC
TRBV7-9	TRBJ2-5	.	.	CASSLFETQYF	TGTGCCAGCAGCCTATTCGAGACCCAGTACTTC
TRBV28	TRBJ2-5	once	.	CASSFRGLGETQYF	TGTGCCAGCAGTTTTCGGGGGTTGGGAGAGACCCAGTACTTC